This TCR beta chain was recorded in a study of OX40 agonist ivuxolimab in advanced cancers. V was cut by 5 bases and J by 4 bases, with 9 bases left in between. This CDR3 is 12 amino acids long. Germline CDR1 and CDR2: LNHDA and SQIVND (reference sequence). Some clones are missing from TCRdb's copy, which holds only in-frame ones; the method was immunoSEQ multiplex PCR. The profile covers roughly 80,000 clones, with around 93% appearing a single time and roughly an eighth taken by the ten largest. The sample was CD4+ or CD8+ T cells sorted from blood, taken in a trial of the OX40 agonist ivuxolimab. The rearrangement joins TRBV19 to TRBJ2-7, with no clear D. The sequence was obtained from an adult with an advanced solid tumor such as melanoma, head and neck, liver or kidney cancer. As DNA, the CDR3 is TGTGCCAGTAGTGATAGCCCTTACGAGCAGTACTTC. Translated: CASSDSPYEQYF. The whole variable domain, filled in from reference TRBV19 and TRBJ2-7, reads DGGITQSPKYLFRKEGQNVTLSCEQNLNHDAMYWYRQDPGQGLRLIYYSQIVNDFQKGDIAEGYSVSREKKESFPLTVTSAQKNPTAFYLCASSDSPYEQYFGPGTRLTVT.